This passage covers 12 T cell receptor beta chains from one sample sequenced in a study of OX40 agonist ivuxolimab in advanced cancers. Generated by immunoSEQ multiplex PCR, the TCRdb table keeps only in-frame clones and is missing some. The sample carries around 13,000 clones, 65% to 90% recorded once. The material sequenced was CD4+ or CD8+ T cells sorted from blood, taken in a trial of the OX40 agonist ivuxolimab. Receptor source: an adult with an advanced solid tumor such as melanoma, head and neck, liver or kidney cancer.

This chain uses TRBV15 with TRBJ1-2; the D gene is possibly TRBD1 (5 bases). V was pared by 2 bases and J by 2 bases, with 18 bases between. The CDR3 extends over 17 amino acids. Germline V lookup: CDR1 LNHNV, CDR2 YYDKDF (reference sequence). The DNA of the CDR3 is TGTGCCACCAGCAGAATACTTCCGGGACCGGGGAACTATGGCTACACCTTC. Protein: CATSRILPGPGNYGYTF.

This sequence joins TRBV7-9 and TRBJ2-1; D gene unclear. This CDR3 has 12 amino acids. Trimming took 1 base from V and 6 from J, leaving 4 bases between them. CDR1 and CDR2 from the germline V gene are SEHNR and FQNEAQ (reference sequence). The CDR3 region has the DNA TGTGCCAGCAGCTTAGTGGTCAATGAGCAGTTCTTC. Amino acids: CASSLVVNEQFF.

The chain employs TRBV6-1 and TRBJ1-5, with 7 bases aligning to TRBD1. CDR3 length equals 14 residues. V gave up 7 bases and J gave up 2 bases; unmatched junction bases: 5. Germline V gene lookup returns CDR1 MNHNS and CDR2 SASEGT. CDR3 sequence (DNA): TGTGCCAGCAAAGTAACAGGGGGCAATCAGCCCCAGCATTTT. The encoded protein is CASKVTGGNQPQHF.

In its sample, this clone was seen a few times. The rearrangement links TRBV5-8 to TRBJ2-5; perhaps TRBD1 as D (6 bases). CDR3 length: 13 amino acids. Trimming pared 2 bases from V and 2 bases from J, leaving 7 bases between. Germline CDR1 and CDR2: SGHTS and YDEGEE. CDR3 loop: CASSFGQQETQYF. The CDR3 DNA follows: TGTGCCAGCAGCTTCGGACAGCAAGAGACCCAGTACTTC.

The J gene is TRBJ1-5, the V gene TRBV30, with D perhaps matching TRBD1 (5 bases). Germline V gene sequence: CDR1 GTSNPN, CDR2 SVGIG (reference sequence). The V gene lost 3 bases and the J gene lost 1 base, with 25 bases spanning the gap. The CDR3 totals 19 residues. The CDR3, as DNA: TGTGCCTGGAGCAAAACCGGGACTCTGCCGTCGTGGAGCAATCAGCCCCAGCATTTT. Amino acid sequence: CAWSKTGTLPSWSNQPQHF.

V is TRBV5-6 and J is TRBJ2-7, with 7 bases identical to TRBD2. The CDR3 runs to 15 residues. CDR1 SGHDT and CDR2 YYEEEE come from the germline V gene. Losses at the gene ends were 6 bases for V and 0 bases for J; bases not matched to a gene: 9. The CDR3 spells CASNWGGSGSYEQYF. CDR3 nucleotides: TGTGCCAGCAACTGGGGGGGTTCGGGCTCCTACGAGCAGTACTTC. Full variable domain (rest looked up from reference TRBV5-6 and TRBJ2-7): DAGVTQSPTHLIKTRGQQVTLRCSPKSGHDTVSWYQQALGQGPQFIFQYYEEEERQRGNFPDRFSGHQFPNYSSELNVNALLLGDSALYLCASNWGGSGSYEQYFGPGTRLTVT.

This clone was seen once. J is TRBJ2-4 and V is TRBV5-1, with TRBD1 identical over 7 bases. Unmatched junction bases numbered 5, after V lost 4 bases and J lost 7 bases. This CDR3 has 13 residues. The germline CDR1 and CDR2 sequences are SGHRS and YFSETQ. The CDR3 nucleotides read TGCGCCAGCAGCGAGGGGGCCGGGAACATTCAGTACTTC. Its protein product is CASSEGAGNIQYF. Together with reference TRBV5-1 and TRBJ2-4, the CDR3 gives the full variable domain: KAGVTQTPRYLIKTRGQQVTLSCSPISGHRSVSWYQQTPGQGLQFLFEYFSETQRNKGNFPGRFSGRQFSNSRSEMNVSTLELGDSALYLCASSEGAGNIQYFGAGTRLSVL.

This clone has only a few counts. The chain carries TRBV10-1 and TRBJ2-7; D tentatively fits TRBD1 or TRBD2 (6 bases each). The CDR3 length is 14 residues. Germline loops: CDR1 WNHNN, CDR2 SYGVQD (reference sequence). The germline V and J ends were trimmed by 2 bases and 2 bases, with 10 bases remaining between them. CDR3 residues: CASSEEGGTYEQYF. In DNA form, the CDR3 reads TGCGCCAGCAGTGAGGAGGGGGGTACCTACGAGCAGTACTTC.

The CDR3 sequence is CSAITQGTEAFF. CDR3 coding DNA: TGCAGCGCCATCACCCAGGGGACTGAAGCTTTCTTT. The gene calls are TRBV29-1 and TRBJ1-1; tentatively, D is TRBD1 (6 bases). Germline CDR1 SQVTM, CDR2 ANQGSEA. Trimming took off 7 bases at V and 5 bases at J, with 14 bases between the two ends. The CDR3 has 12 amino acids.

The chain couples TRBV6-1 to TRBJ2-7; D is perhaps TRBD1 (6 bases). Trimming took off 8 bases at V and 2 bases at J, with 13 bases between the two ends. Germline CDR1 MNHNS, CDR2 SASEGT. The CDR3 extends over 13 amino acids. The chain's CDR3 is CASGLGGPYEQYF. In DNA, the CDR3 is TGTGCCAGCGGCCTAGGGGGTCCCTACGAGCAGTACTTC.

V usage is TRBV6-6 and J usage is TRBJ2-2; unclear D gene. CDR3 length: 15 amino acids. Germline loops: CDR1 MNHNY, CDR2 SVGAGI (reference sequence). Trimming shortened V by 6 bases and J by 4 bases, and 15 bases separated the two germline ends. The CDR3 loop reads CASSLQSTVTGELFF. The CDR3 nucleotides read TGTGCCAGCAGCCTCCAGAGTACAGTCACCGGGGAGCTGTTTTTT.

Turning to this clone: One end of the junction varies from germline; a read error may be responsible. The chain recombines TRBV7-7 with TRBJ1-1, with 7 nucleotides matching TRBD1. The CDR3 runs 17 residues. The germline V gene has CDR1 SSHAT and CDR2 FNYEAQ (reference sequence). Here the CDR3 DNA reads TGTGCTAGCAGCTTCGGGGGACAGAATCTATTGAACACTGAAGCTTTCTTT. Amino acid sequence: CASSFGGQNLLNTEAFF.